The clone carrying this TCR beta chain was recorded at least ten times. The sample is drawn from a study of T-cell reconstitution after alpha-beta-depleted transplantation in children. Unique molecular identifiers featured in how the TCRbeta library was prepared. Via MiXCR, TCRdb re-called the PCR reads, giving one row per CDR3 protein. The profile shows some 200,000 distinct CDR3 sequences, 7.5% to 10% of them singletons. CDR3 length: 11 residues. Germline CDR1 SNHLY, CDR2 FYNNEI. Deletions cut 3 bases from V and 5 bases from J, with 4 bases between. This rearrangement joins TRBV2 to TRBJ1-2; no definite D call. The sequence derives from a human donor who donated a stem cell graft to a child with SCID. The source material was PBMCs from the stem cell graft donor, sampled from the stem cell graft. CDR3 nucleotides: TGTGCCAGCAGTGACAGATATGGCTACACCTTC. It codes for CASSDRYGYTF.